This TCR beta chain was sequenced during a study of blood T cells in healthy people across ages. The study, taken as a whole, reports: Comparison with aged donors showed that long-lived donors had more naive CD4+ cells and higher diversity. A strong correlation between TCR beta diversity and naive T cell percentage was seen.

Comment on this clonotype: What it binds is unknown.

In germline, CDR1 is MNHEY, CDR2 SVGAGI. The V gene end was trimmed by 5 bases and the J gene end by 15 bases; junction bases not matched to a gene: 11. This CDR3 comprises 13 residues. A second roughly 6 to 11 cycle PCR used barcoded and J-beta primers. Each CDR3 protein gets one entry after TCRdb re-called the 5' RACE reads with MiXCR. The repertoire holds hundreds of thousands of distinct CDR3 sequences, with 49% as singletons. J is TRBJ2-4 and V is TRBV6-5; 9 nucleotides line up with TRBD1. This receptor was obtained from a woman aged 60-70 years in good health. The sequenced sample consisted of blood. The CDR3 spells CASSTPGQGLRYF. DNA for the CDR3: TGTGCCAGCAGTACACCGGGACAGGGTTTGAGGTACTTC.